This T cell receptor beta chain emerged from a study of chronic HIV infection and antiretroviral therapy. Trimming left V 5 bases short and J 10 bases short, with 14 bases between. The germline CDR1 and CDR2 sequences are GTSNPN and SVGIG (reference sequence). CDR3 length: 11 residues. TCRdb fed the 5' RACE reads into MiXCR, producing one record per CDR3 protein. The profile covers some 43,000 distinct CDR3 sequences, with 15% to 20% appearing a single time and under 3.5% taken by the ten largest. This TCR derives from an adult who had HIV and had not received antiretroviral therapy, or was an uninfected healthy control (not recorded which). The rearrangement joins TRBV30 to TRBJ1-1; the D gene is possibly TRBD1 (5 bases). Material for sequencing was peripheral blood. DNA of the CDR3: TGTGCCTGGTACAGGACTCGGAGAGCTTTCTTT. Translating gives CAWYRTRRAFF.